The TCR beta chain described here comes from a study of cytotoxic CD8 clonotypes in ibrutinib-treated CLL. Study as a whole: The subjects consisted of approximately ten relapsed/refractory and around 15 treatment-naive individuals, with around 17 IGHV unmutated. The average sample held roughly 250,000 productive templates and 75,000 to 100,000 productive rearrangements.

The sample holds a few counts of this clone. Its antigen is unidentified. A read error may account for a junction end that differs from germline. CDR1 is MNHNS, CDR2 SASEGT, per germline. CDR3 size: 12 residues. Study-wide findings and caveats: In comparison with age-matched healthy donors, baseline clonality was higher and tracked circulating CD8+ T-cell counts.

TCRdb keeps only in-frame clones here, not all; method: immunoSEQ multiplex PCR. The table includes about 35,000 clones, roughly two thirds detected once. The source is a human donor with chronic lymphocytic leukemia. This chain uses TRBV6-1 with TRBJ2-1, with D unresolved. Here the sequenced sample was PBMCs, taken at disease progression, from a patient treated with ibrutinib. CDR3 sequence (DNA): TGTGCCAGCAGTGAAGTGGCGAGGATGGTAATCTTC. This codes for CASSEVARMVIF.